The source of this TCR beta chain is a study of regulatory T cells in long-lasting Graves disease (dated by TCRdb to the early 2020s). Context from the whole study: Persistent Graves' disease meant more than 5 years of antithyroid drug treatment with TSH receptor autoantibodies that stayed positive. Persistent Graves' disease patients were compared with newly diagnosed Graves' disease patients by peripheral blood TCR sequencing and RNA sequencing. The study took place in China and was registered as a clinical trial. A total of around 35 samples were covered by TCR sequencing, comprising approximately 13 persistent and around 20 newly diagnosed Graves' disease patients. On average, persistent Graves' disease patients in the clinical cohort had been on antithyroid drugs for approximately 10 years. Study-wide findings and limitations: Persistent Graves' disease patients showed lower TCR Shannon entropy and fewer highly expanded clones than newly diagnosed patients, suggesting clonal expansion. A larger number of public clonotypes was shared among persistent patients (around 2,700) than among newly diagnosed patients (around 880). The small sample size was acknowledged by the authors as a limitation that may reduce accuracy. Because the primary lesion, thyroid tissue, could not be accessed, the study looked at peripheral blood alone. Only the TCR beta chain was sequenced and analyzed.

Library creation used multiplex PCR. TCRdb shows the sequencer as Illumina HiSeq 4000. TCR beta libraries were built with iRepertoire HTBI primers and Arm-PCR amplification of CDR3 regions. PCR products were gel purified before sequencing. Under the source paper's analysis protocol: Gene usage analysis of CDR3 amino acid clonotypes used the approximately 62 TRBV and some 15 TRBJ segments found across samples. Filtered high-quality paired reads were merged into contigs using COPE and FqMerger. BLAST was used to align contigs to the IMGT TRBV, TRBD and TRBJ reference genes, and CDR3 was defined following IMGT. Clonotypes above 0.1% frequency were classified as highly expanded clones. Repertoire diversity was measured by Shannon entropy, and V-J evenness by the Gini coefficient. A clonotype was considered public if more than one individual shared it. TCRdb cleaned the public reads at Q25 with fastp, built clones with MiXCR and kept in-frame beta chains. Every CDR3 protein is listed once, alongside the most common genes and DNA of its rows. TCRdb's processing, not the authors' own work, is the source of the V and J calls. The sample has roughly 450,000 distinct CDR3 sequences on record, around 20% of them singletons. The ten largest clones take up approximately 25% of the sample.

In light of the paper, this sample's time point label describes: persistent/refractory GD, antithyroid drugs over 5 years with positive TRAb. RNA was extracted from PBMCs in TRIzol for both TCR sequencing and RNA sequencing. The diagnosis of Graves' disease was made according to American Thyroid Association guidelines. Patients for the study were recruited at an endocrinology department in Xi'an, China. From each patient, approximately 9.9 milliliters of peripheral blood was collected into an EDTA anticoagulant tube. Ficoll Paque Plus density gradient separation was used to isolate PBMCs, and no further T cell sorting was performed. An Agilent 2100 Bioanalyzer and agarose gel were used to check RNA quality, while a NanoDrop 2000 measured RNA concentration. Concerning this clonotype itself: Its antigen specificity is not known. At one of its ends the junction is not consistent with the germline gene, which may arise from a read error.

The source is a female donor with Graves disease. Sequencing used peripheral blood mononuclear cells (PBMCs), obtained when the disease was refractory, from a patient treated with antithyroid drugs.

The nucleotide sequence is given as TGTGCCAGCAGTGACCTCAGCTCTGGAGACACCATATATTTT. Translated, it gives CASSDLSSGDTIYF. The chain was built from TRBV2 and TRBJ1-3; a confident D gene designation cannot be given. The germline V gene encodes CDR1 SNHLY and CDR2 FYNNEI. CDR3 length: 14 amino acids, cysteine to phenylalanine. The entry retains the CDR3 DNA only, 42 bases that are in frame from base 1.